This is a list of T cell receptor beta chains from one sample in a study of CD8 T cells in Susac syndrome. TCRdb independently ran MiXCR on the immunoSEQ multiplex PCR reads; one entry per CDR3 protein. The sample shows 150,000 to 200,000 distinct CDR3 sequences, 93% of them seen only once. The sequenced material came from CD4+ T cells from PBMCs. The receptors were gathered from a human donor in good health. The CDR3 runs from the conserved cysteine through the conserved F or W. Fields, in order: CDR3 length, D gene, clone size, V gene, J gene, CDR3 protein, CDR3 DNA. The D gene is left open where the match is weak. Clone sizes are given selectively: once, few, many, or a class where the clone is expanded.

>14|.|.|TRBV7-3|TRBJ2-2
CASSYNSNTGELFF
TGTGCCAGCAGCTATAACTCGAACACCGGGGAGCTGTTTTTT
>16|TRBD2|.|TRBV4-1|TRBJ2-2
CASSKPGTRPEGELFF
TGCGCCAGCAGCAAACCCGGGACTAGGCCAGAGGGGGAGCTGTTTTTT
>13|.|.|TRBV12-5|TRBJ2-5
CASGLVGERTQYF
TGTGCTAGTGGTTTGGTAGGGGAGAGGACCCAGTACTTC
>22|TRBD1|.|TRBV12-3/TRBV12-4|TRBJ2-1
CASSLRAAFGTGGASGPNEQFF
TGTGCCAGCAGTCTCAGGGCGGCGTTTGGGACAGGGGGCGCCTCCGGACCCAATGAGCAGTTCTTC
>16|TRBD2|.|TRBV30|TRBJ2-5
CAWSVPSGGALETQYF
TGTGCCTGGAGTGTCCCAAGCGGGGGGGCCCTAGAGACCCAGTACTTC
>14|.|.|TRBV20-1|TRBJ1-5
CSARPPYSNQPQHF
TGCAGTGCTAGACCTCCATATAGCAATCAGCCCCAGCATTTT
>14|TRBD1|.|TRBV18|TRBJ1-2
CASSIRDRFYGYTF
TGTGCCAGCTCAATACGGGACAGGTTCTATGGCTACACCTTC
>18|TRBD1|.|TRBV5-6|TRBJ2-6
CASSSGGKGGYGANVLTF
TGTGCCAGCAGCTCAGGGGGTAAAGGGGGCTATGGGGCCAACGTCCTGACTTTC
>16|TRBD1|once|TRBV3-1|TRBJ1-2
CASSQDRDRGIYGYTF
TGTGCCAGCAGCCAAGATCGGGACAGGGGGATCTATGGCTACACCTTC
>13|TRBD1|.|TRBV13|TRBJ1-1
CASSPGSDRGTFF
TGTGCCAGCAGCCCTGGATCGGACAGGGGGACTTTCTTT
>13|.|once|TRBV7-2|TRBJ1-1
CASSPGTGPEAFF
TGTGCCAGCAGCCCGGGTACAGGGCCAGAAGCTTTCTTT
>11|.|.|TRBV12-3/TRBV12-4|TRBJ2-7
CASTYNTGQYF
TGTGCCAGCACCTACAATACTGGGCAGTACTTC
>17|TRBD1|.|TRBV15|TRBJ1-2
CATSSGDRGFVSGGYTF
TGTGCCACCAGCAGCGGGGACAGGGGCTTCGTCTCTGGGGGCTACACCTTC
>13|.|.|TRBV6-5|TRBJ2-5
CASSYRGGETQYF
TGTGCCAGCAGTTACAGAGGGGGAGAGACCCAGTACTTC
>14|.|.|TRBV20-1|TRBJ1-1
CSARAGNMNTEAFF
TGCAGTGCTAGAGCAGGGAACATGAACACTGAAGCTTTCTTT
>15|.|.|TRBV18|TRBJ2-3
CASSLRDPSTDTQYF
TGTGCCAGCTCACTCCGGGACCCAAGCACAGATACGCAGTATTTT
>15|.|.|TRBV7-2|TRBJ1-6
CASSLGGGYRGPLHF
TGTGCCAGCAGCCTGGGAGGCGGCTACAGAGGACCCCTCCACTTT